Listed here are 4 T cell receptor beta chains from one sample, sequenced in a study of shared clonotypes between healthy human individuals. Some clones are missing from TCRdb's copy, which holds only in-frame ones; the method was immunoSEQ multiplex PCR. Counted here are about 1.5 million clones, roughly 98% occurring once; the ten biggest clones make up 0.4% to 0.55%. Sequencing was performed on naive CD4+ T cells sorted from blood. Subset defined: CD45RA+ positively selected. The receptors stem from a man aged 30 to 39 in good health.

The V gene is TRBV5-1, the J gene TRBJ2-2; 7 bases align to TRBD1. The ends lost 0 bases at V and 9 bases at J; junction bases unmatched: 11. Germline values: CDR1 SGHRS, CDR2 YFSETQ. This CDR3 has 16 residues. CDR3 sequence (DNA): TGCGCCAGCAGCTTGGTTGGGACAGATCTTATTCGGGAGCTGTTTTTT. Its translation: CASSLVGTDLIRELFF.

This chain uses TRBV5-1 with TRBJ2-1; D is undetermined. Trimming took 0 bases from V and 12 from J, leaving 7 bases between them. The CDR3 spans 11 residues. Germline V gene data show CDR1 as SGHRS and CDR2 as YFSETQ. The CDR3 reads CASSLEVVQFF. As DNA, the CDR3 is TGCGCCAGCAGCTTGGAGGTGGTGCAGTTCTTC.

The chain carries TRBV6-5 and TRBJ1-5, with a possible D match to TRBD1 (5 bases). Germline-derived CDR1 and CDR2 are MNHEY and SVGAGI. Trimming stripped 4 bases from V and 1 base from J, with 11 bases between. This CDR3 contains 15 residues. CDR3 sequence reads: CASSSGAGSNQPQHF. In DNA form, the CDR3 reads TGTGCCAGCAGTTCTGGTGCAGGGAGCAATCAGCCCCAGCATTTT.

This clone was counted a single time. The chain carries TRBV5-4 and TRBJ1-2, with TRBD1 matching 9 bases. This CDR3 has 14 residues. The V and J ends lost 7 bases and 4 bases, in that order; junction bases with no gene match: 8. Germline-derived CDR1 and CDR2 are SGHNT and YYREEE (reference sequence). The CDR3 nucleotides read TGTGCCAGCGGAACAGGGGGCTTGGGCTATGGCTACACCTTC. Protein sequence: CASGTGGLGYGYTF.